These 27 T cell receptor beta chains share one sample of origin, sequenced in a study of T cells after posttransplantation cyclophosphamide. Method: immunoSEQ multiplex PCR; TCRdb's copy keeps in-frame clones and lacks some. The table lists about 24,000 clones, about 83% of them singletons, with around 6.5% in the top ten. What was sequenced was PBMCs. These receptors originate from a woman aged 60-75 years with a blood cancer, CMV-positive, and with a related stem cell donor.

The genes are TRBV18 and TRBJ1-1; D gene unclear. V was clipped by 0 bases and J by 1 base, with 9 bases between them. Germline V gene sequence: CDR1 KGHSH, CDR2 LQKENI. This CDR3 is built from 15 residues. This chain's CDR3 is CASSPPHSSNTEAFF. CDR3 bases: TGTGCCAGCTCACCACCTCACAGCTCGAACACTGAAGCTTTCTTT.

This chain connects TRBV5-4 to TRBJ2-5, with TRBD1 matching over 9 bases. The germline gives CDR1 SGHNT, CDR2 YYREEE (reference sequence). This CDR3 is built from 16 residues. V was pared by 4 bases and J by 6 bases, with 13 bases of the junction left unmatched. The CDR3 is CASSLPTGGSRKTQYF. CDR3 bases: TGTGCCAGCAGCCTACCAACAGGGGGCAGTCGAAAGACCCAGTACTTC.

The CDR3 spells CASSRDRDSYEQYF. DNA for the CDR3: TGTGCCAGCAGTAGGGACAGGGACTCCTACGAGCAGTACTTC. The chain carries TRBV6-6 and TRBJ2-7; 9 bases match TRBD1. CDR1 and CDR2 from the germline V gene are MNHNY and SVGAGI (reference sequence). V lost 5 bases to trimming and J lost 0 bases; unmatched junction nucleotides: 2. The CDR3 runs 14 residues.

V usage is TRBV18 and J usage is TRBJ1-5; maybe TRBD1 (5 bases). Trimming left V 4 bases short and J 5 bases short, with 12 bases between. Per the germline V gene, CDR1 is KGHSH and CDR2 is LQKENI. The CDR3 extends over 14 amino acids. Here the CDR3 DNA reads TGTGCCAGCTCACGGGGACGGGGGGATCAGCCCCAGCATTTT. It codes for CASSRGRGDQPQHF. Drawing the rest from reference TRBV18 and TRBJ1-5, the complete variable domain is NAGVMQNPRHLVRRRGQEARLRCSPMKGHSHVYWYRQLPEEGLKFMVYLQKENIIDESGMPKERFSAEFPKEGPSILRIQQVVRGDSAAYFCASSRGRGDQPQHFGDGTRLSIL.

This chain uses TRBV5-4 with TRBJ1-1, with D possibly being TRBD1 (6 bases). In germline, CDR1 is SGHNT, CDR2 YYREEE (reference sequence). The V gene lost 9 bases and the J gene lost 4 bases, with 16 bases spanning the gap. CDR3 size: 13 residues. As DNA, the CDR3 is TGTGCCATACGACAGGACGCCTTCACTGAAGCTTTCTTT. It yields the protein CAIRQDAFTEAFF.

This chain connects TRBV5-4 to TRBJ1-2; 7 bases map to TRBD1. V was pared by 4 bases and J by 4 bases, with 4 bases of the junction left unmatched. Germline V CDR1 and CDR2: SGHNT, YYREEE (reference sequence). The CDR3 is 13 amino acids. CDR3 nucleotide sequence: TGTGCCAGCAGCCCCCGACAGGGCTATGGCTACACCTTC. It yields the protein CASSPRQGYGYTF. Supplemented by reference TRBV5-4 and TRBJ1-2, the full variable domain reads ETGVTQSPTHLIKTRGQQVTLRCSSQSGHNTVSWYQQALGQGPQFIFQYYREEENGRGNFPPRFSGLQFPNYSSELNVNALELDDSALYLCASSPRQGYGYTFGSGTRLTVV.

The rearrangement joins TRBV19 to TRBJ2-7, with TRBD2 matching over 14 bases. Trimming took 2 bases from V and 0 from J; bases not matched to a gene: 9. The CDR3 is made up of 19 amino acids. Germline CDR1 reads LNHDA; CDR2 reads SQIVND (reference sequence). CDR3 in amino acids: CASSIRGGLAGGPSYEQYF. The CDR3 nucleotides are TGTGCCAGTAGTATAAGGGGAGGACTAGCGGGAGGACCCTCCTACGAGCAGTACTTC.

This clone turned up a few times. The V call is TRBV30, the J call TRBJ2-1, with TRBD2 matching over 7 bases. The germline V gene encodes CDR1 GTSNPN and CDR2 SVGIG (reference sequence). The CDR3 has 14 residues. The ends lost 4 bases at V and 4 bases at J; junction bases unmatched: 7. DNA for the CDR3: TGTGCCTGGAATCGCGGGAGATCGTACAATGAGCAGTTCTTC. Translating it yields CAWNRGRSYNEQFF.

This chain links TRBV18 with TRBJ1-4; D call uncertain. The V end was cut by 6 bases, the J end by 5 bases, with 25 bases between. Germline CDR1 is KGHSH and CDR2 is LQKENI. This CDR3 is 18 amino acids long. The CDR3 DNA reads TGTGCCAGCTCCCTCAACTCGAACTCCGGGCGGGTCAATGAAAAACTGTTTTTT. This translates into CASSLNSNSGRVNEKLFF. Combining the CDR3 with reference TRBV18 and TRBJ1-4 gives the whole variable domain NAGVMQNPRHLVRRRGQEARLRCSPMKGHSHVYWYRQLPEEGLKFMVYLQKENIIDESGMPKERFSAEFPKEGPSILRIQQVVRGDSAAYFCASSLNSNSGRVNEKLFFGSGTQLSVL.

This chain joins TRBV2 and TRBJ2-3, with D possibly TRBD2 on 6 matching bases. This CDR3 has 14 residues. Trimming shortened V by 9 bases and J by 0 bases, and 13 bases separated the two germline ends. The germline V gene encodes CDR1 SNHLY and CDR2 FYNNEI. CDR3 bases: TGTGCCAGGGCACTAGCCGCTAGCACAGATACGCAGTATTTT. Translated: CARALAASTDTQYF.

The chain has TRBV10-2 and TRBJ1-2; D might be TRBD1 (5 bases). The V and J ends lost 7 bases and 4 bases respectively, with 10 bases between them. This CDR3 has 12 residues. In germline, CDR1 is WSHSY, CDR2 SAAADI. This CDR3 is CASNRDSYGYTF. The DNA for the CDR3 is TGCGCCAGCAACCGGGACTCCTATGGCTACACCTTC.

V and J are TRBV2 and TRBJ2-1, with a tentative D call TRBD1 (6 bases). V was trimmed by 7 bases and J by 7 bases, leaving 17 bases between them. The CDR3 loop spans 14 amino acids. Germline loops: CDR1 SNHLY, CDR2 FYNNEI. The CDR3, as DNA: TGTGCCAGCAAGCGGACTGAGGGGGAGAATGAGCAGTTCTTC. As protein: CASKRTEGENEQFF.

The CDR3 coding sequence is TGTGCCAGCAGTTTTCGGGCCGGGGGAGTCGGGGAGCTGTTTTTT. Translated, it gives CASSFRAGGVGELFF. The chain recombines TRBV6-5 with TRBJ2-2, with a possible D match to TRBD2 (6 bases). Between the trimmed V and J ends, which lost 4 bases and 7 bases, there was a span of 16 bases. Germline V gives CDR1 MNHEY, CDR2 SVGAGI. The CDR3 length is 15 residues.

The CDR3 is CASSLRSGGETQYF. CDR3 bases: TGTGCCAGCAGCTTGAGGTCAGGGGGGGAGACCCAGTACTTC. The chain couples TRBV5-6 to TRBJ2-5, with a possible D match to TRBD1 (7 bases). The V end was cut by 1 base, the J end by 5 bases, with 12 bases between. The CDR3 loop spans 14 amino acids. Per germline, CDR1 SGHDT and CDR2 YYEEEE.

The chain employs TRBV5-5 and TRBJ2-1, with D perhaps matching TRBD2 (7 bases). Trimming took off 4 bases at V and 4 bases at J, with 27 bases between the two ends. Looked up from germline, CDR1 is SGHKS and CDR2 is YYEKEE (reference sequence). This CDR3 contains 19 residues. The CDR3: CASSPKGTTGSGIYNEQFF. CDR3 coding DNA: TGTGCCAGCAGCCCAAAAGGTACGACAGGAAGCGGGATTTACAATGAGCAGTTCTTC.

The sample holds a few counts of this clone. The V and J genes are TRBV2 and TRBJ2-1, with TRBD2 as a possible D gene (6 bases). V gave up 2 bases and J gave up 0 bases, with 14 bases separating them. CDR1 and CDR2 from the germline V gene are SNHLY and FYNNEI. This CDR3 is built from 17 residues. As DNA, the CDR3 is TGTGCCAGCAGTGAATTAATGGGGGGTCTCTCCTACAATGAGCAGTTCTTC. Translated: CASSELMGGLSYNEQFF.

The J gene is TRBJ1-1, the V gene TRBV7-2; D is unclear. This CDR3 is built from 14 residues. V was shortened by 3 bases and J by 5 bases, with 13 bases between the two germline ends. The germline CDR1 and CDR2 sequences are SGHTA and FQGNSA. The CDR3 DNA reads as TGTGCCAGCAGCTTGTTAACGGGTTTGACTGAAGCTTTCTTT. This codes for CASSLLTGLTEAFF. The full variable domain, in which reference TRBV7-2 and TRBJ1-1 provide the parts outside the CDR3, is GAGVSQSPSNKVTEKGKDVELRCDPISGHTALYWYRQSLGQGLEFLIYFQGNSAPDKSGLPSDRFSAERTGGSVSTLTIQRTQQEDSAVYLCASSLLTGLTEAFFGQGTRLTVV.

The chain employs TRBV12-5 and TRBJ1-1; TRBD1 is a possible D gene (5 bases). Trimming took off 0 bases at V and 1 base at J, with 9 bases between the two ends. CDR1 is LGHNT and CDR2 is FRNRAP in the germline V gene. The CDR3 consists of 15 residues. The CDR3 is CASGLVPGQNTEAFF. The CDR3 DNA reads as TGTGCTAGTGGTTTGGTACCCGGACAGAACACTGAAGCTTTCTTT.

This clone was seen a few times. The chain links TRBV10-3 to TRBJ1-5; tentative D call: TRBD1 (6 bases). CDR3 length: 16 amino acids. Germline CDR1 is ENHRY and CDR2 is SYGVKD. With 4 bases removed from V and 0 bases from J, the gap between germline ends came to 13 bases. CDR3 nucleotides: TGTGCCATCAGTGTGGGGGACAACTATAGCAATCAGCCCCAGCATTTT. Translated, it gives CAISVGDNYSNQPQHF.

The V call is TRBV27, the J call TRBJ2-4; 9 bases agree with TRBD1. Germline trimming cut 4 bases from V and 7 bases from J; bases unmatched to any gene: 11. CDR1 MNHEY and CDR2 SMNVEV come from the germline V gene (reference sequence). The length of the CDR3 is 16 residues. In nucleotides, the CDR3 is TGTGCCAGCAGTTGGAGAGGGGGACAGGGCGCGAACATTCAGTACTTC. It specifies CASSWRGGQGANIQYF.

The V call is TRBV30, the J call TRBJ2-7; TRBD1 agrees at 9 bases. The V gene's germline CDR1 is GTSNPN and CDR2 SVGIG (reference sequence). J was trimmed by 5 bases and V by 2 bases; bases with no gene match: 7. The CDR3 runs to 14 residues. The CDR3 DNA is TGTGCCTGGAGTCGGACAGGGGCGCGCCACGAGCAGTACTTC. Translating it yields CAWSRTGARHEQYF.

This chain joins TRBV7-2 and TRBJ2-5, with TRBD2 matching 8 bases. The trim removed 3 bases at V and 5 bases at J, leaving 2 bases unmatched. Germline CDR1 and CDR2: SGHTA and FQGNSA. This CDR3 is 13 amino acids long. The CDR3 DNA reads as TGTGCCAGCAGCTTCCGGGAGGGGGAGACCCAGTACTTC. As protein: CASSFREGETQYF.

The genes are TRBV5-4 and TRBJ2-3; possible D gene TRBD2, 5 bases. Per germline, CDR1 SGHNT and CDR2 YYREEE (reference sequence). The CDR3 totals 15 residues. Trimming removed 0 bases from V and 2 bases from J, with 10 bases in between. CDR3 coding DNA: TGTGCCAGCAGCTTGGGGCTAGCTCTCACAGATACGCAGTATTTT. As protein: CASSLGLALTDTQYF.

The chain employs TRBV2 and TRBJ2-7; 13 bases fit TRBD2. V trimming: 7 bases; J trimming: 5 bases; junction bases outside the gene matches: 2. CDR1 is SNHLY and CDR2 is FYNNEI in the germline V gene. This CDR3 is built from 13 residues. CDR3 protein: CASMGLAGNEQYF. CDR3 nucleotides: TGTGCCAGCATGGGACTAGCGGGAAACGAGCAGTACTTC.

The chain employs TRBV5-1 and TRBJ2-1; the match to TRBD2 covers 10 bases. Germline trimming cut 0 bases from V and 1 base from J; bases unmatched to any gene: 4. The CDR3 covers 17 residues. CDR1 is SGHRS and CDR2 is YFSETQ in the germline V gene. In DNA form, the CDR3 reads TGCGCCAGCAGCTTGGAAGGTAGCGGGAGGTCCTACAATGAGCAGTTCTTC. Encoded protein: CASSLEGSGRSYNEQFF.

The chain employs TRBV2 and TRBJ2-5; TRBD1 aligns across 8 bases. The J call may not be correct, given that the DNA end is closer to TRBJ2-7. The CDR3 is 15 amino acids. Germline V CDR1 and CDR2: SNHLY, FYNNEI. CDR3 coding DNA: TGTGCCAGCAGTGATCTAGGGACAGGAGCCTACGAGCAGTACTTC. This sequence encodes CASSDLGTGAYEQYF.

V and J are TRBV2 and TRBJ2-2, with D possibly matching TRBD1 (6 bases). V lost 6 bases, J lost 4 bases, and 18 bases lay in between. The germline CDR1 and CDR2 sequences are SNHLY and FYNNEI. This CDR3 contains 16 residues. CDR3 in amino acids: CASRMTGLPGTGELFF. CDR3 bases: TGTGCCAGCAGGATGACAGGTTTACCTGGCACCGGGGAGCTGTTTTTT.